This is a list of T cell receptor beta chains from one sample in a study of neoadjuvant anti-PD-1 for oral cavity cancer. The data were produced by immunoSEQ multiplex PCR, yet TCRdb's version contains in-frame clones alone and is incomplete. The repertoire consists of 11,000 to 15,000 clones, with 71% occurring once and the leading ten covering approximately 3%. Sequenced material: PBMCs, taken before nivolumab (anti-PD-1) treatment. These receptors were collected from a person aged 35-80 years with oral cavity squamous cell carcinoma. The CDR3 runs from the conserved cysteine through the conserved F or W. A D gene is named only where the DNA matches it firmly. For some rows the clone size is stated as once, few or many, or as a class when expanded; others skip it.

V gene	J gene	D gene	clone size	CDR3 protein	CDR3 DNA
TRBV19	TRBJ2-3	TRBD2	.	CASSTGLATITDTQYF	TGTGCCAGTAGCACCGGACTAGCGACTATCACAGATACGCAGTATTTT
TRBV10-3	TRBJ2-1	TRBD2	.	CAISDPTTGGTNEQFF	TGTGCCATCAGTGATCCCACGACGGGAGGGACAAATGAGCAGTTCTTC
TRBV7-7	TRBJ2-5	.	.	CASSLGVAETQYF	TGTGCTAGCAGCTTAGGGGTGGCGGAGACCCAGTACTTC
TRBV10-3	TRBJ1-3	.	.	CATDNSGNTIYF	TGTGCCACCGACAACTCTGGAAACACCATATATTTT
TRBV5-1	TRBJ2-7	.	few	CASSLEGIGGVYEQYF	TGCGCCAGCAGCTTGGAGGGAATCGGGGGAGTCTACGAGCAGTACTTC
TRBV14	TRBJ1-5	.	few	CASSQGLRQPQHF	TGTGCCAGCAGCCAGGGGTTGCGGCAGCCCCAGCATTTT
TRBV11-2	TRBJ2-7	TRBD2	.	CASSSTSGRSRSSYEQYF	TGTGCCAGCAGCTCGACTAGCGGGAGGTCCCGAAGCTCCTACGAGCAGTACTTC
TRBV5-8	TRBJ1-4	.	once	CASSSGRRSTNEKLFF	TGTGCCAGCAGTAGTGGCAGGCGTTCAACTAATGAAAAACTGTTTTTT
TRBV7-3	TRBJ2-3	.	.	CASSSRGETDTQYF	TGTGCCAGCAGCTCGAGGGGGGAGACAGATACGCAGTATTTT
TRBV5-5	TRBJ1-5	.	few	CASSLGGYNQPQHF	TGTGCCAGCAGCTTGGGAGGGTACAATCAGCCCCAGCATTTT
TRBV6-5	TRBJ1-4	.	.	CASRPPGATNEKLFF	TGTGCCAGCAGACCACCTGGTGCAACTAATGAAAAACTGTTTTTT
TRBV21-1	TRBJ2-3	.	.	CASSKVKGAVDTQYF	TGTGCCAGCAGCAAAGTGAAGGGGGCGGTGGATACGCAGTATTTT
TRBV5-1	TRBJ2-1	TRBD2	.	CASSLEAGVYNEQFF	TGCGCCAGCAGCTTGGAAGCGGGGGTCTACAATGAGCAGTTCTTC
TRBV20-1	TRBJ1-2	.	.	CSAAGGYGYTF	TGCAGTGCCGCGGGGGGCTATGGCTACACCTTC
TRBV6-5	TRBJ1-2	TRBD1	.	CASSGDRAGNYGYTF	TGTGCCAGCAGTGGGGACAGGGCGGGCAACTATGGCTACACCTTC
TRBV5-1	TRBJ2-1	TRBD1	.	CASSLGDRVMNEQFF	TGCGCCAGCAGCTTGGGTGACAGGGTAATGAATGAGCAGTTCTTC
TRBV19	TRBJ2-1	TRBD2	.	CASSLGLGILDEQFF	TGTGCCAGTAGCTTGGGACTAGGGATTTTGGATGAGCAGTTCTTC
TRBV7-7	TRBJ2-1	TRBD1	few	CASSSTGSSYNEQFF	TGTGCTAGCAGCTCGACAGGGAGCTCCTACAATGAGCAGTTCTTC
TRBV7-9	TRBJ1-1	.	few	CASSSVSGVNTEAFF	TGTGCCAGCAGCTCCGTTTCAGGAGTGAACACTGAAGCTTTCTTT
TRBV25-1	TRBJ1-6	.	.	CASSEGGAYSPLHF	TGTGCCAGCAGCGAGGGGGGAGCTTATTCACCCCTCCACTTT
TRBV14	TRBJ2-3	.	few	CASSQAPDSFNTDTQYF	TGTGCCAGCAGCCAAGCCCCGGACAGCTTCAACACAGATACGCAGTATTTT
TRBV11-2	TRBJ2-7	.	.	CASSLGVFYEQYF	TGTGCCAGCAGCTTGGGGGTCTTTTACGAGCAGTACTTC
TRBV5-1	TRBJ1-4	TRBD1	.	CASSPLQGAIGEKLFF	TGCGCCAGCAGCCCGCTACAGGGGGCAATTGGTGAAAAACTGTTTTTT
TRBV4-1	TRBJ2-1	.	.	CASSPARSSYNEQFF	TGCGCCAGCAGCCCGGCGAGGAGCTCCTACAATGAGCAGTTCTTC
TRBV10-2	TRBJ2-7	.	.	CASGELPSSYEQYF	TGCGCCAGCGGGGAACTACCGAGCTCCTACGAGCAGTACTTC
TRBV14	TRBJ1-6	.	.	CASSRLSAGVNSPLHF	TGTGCCAGCAGCCGCCTCTCGGCAGGGGTGAATTCACCCCTCCACTTT
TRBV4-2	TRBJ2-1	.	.	CASSQELDWYRYNEQFF	TGTGCCAGCAGCCAAGAGCTAGACTGGTATCGCTACAATGAGCAGTTCTTC
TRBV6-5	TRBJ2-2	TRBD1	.	CASWGTEYTGELFF	TGTGCCAGCTGGGGGACAGAATACACCGGGGAGCTGTTTTTT
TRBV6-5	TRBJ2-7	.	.	CASSYGQGSGEQYF	TGTGCCAGCAGTTATGGCCAGGGGAGCGGCGAGCAGTACTTC
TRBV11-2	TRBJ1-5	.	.	CASSPNEDQPQHF	TGTGCCAGCAGCCCAAACGAGGATCAGCCCCAGCATTTT
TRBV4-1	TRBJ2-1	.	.	CASSQRLTGRNEQFF	TGCGCCAGCAGCCAACGCCTAACTGGACGCAATGAGCAGTTCTTC
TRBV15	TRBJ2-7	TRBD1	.	CATSSRTGPYEQYF	TGTGCCACCAGCAGCCGGACAGGGCCTTACGAGCAGTACTTC
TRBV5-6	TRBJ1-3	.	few	CASSLSPRSGNTIYF	TGTGCCAGCAGCTTATCACCTCGGTCTGGAAACACCATATATTTT
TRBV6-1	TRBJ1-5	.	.	CASSERQLYYSNQPQHF	TGTGCCAGCAGTGAAAGGCAGTTATACTATAGCAATCAGCCCCAGCATTTT
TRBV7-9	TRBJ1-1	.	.	CASSLAAWGTGQDTEAFF	TGTGCCAGCAGCTTAGCGGCCTGGGGCACCGGCCAGGACACTGAAGCTTTCTTT
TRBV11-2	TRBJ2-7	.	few	CASSSRGLSYEQYF	TGTGCCAGCAGCTCCCGGGGTCTCTCCTACGAGCAGTACTTC
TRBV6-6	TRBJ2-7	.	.	CASSYSTRPSSYEQYF	TGTGCCAGCAGTTACTCGACGCGGCCGAGCTCCTACGAGCAGTACTTC
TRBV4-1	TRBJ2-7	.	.	CASSQRRGYEQYF	TGCGCCAGCAGCCAAAGGCGGGGTTACGAGCAGTACTTC
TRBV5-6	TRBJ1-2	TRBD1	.	CASSLEQGADYTF	TGTGCCAGCAGCTTGGAACAGGGGGCCGACTACACCTTC
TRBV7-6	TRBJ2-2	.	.	CASSLGVAGSTGELFF	TGTGCCAGCAGCTTAGGGGTGGCGGGGAGCACCGGGGAGCTGTTTTTT
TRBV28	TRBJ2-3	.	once	CASSSITDTQYF	TGTGCCAGCAGTTCCATCACAGATACGCAGTATTTT
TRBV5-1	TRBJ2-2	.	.	CASSLYLRSGLFF	TGCGCCAGCAGCTTGTACCTCAGGAGTGGGCTGTTTTTT
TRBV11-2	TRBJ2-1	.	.	CASSLDWGEQFF	TGTGCCAGCAGCTTAGATTGGGGGGAGCAGTTCTTC
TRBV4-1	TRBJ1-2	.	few	CASSQTPSMDYGYTF	TGCGCCAGCAGCCAAACCCCGTCGATGGACTATGGCTACACCTTC
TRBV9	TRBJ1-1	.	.	CASSPRGWTEAFF	TGTGCCAGCAGCCCGAGGGGGTGGACTGAAGCTTTCTTT
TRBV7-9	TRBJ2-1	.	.	CASSPPGALYNEQFF	TGTGCCAGCAGCCCCCCGGGGGCCCTTTACAATGAGCAGTTCTTC
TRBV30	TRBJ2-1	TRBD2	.	CAWRYGTSGRGRYNEQFF	TGTGCCTGGAGGTACGGGACTAGCGGGAGAGGGCGGTACAATGAGCAGTTCTTC
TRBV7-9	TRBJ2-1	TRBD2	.	CASSPKAGRRSYNEQFF	TGTGCCAGCAGCCCAAAAGCGGGACGGCGATCCTACAATGAGCAGTTCTTC
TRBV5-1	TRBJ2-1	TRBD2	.	CASSLRGGSDEQFF	TGCGCCAGCAGCCTCCGCGGCGGGAGCGATGAGCAGTTCTTC
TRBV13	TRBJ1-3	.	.	CASSLLLNTIYF	TGTGCCAGCAGCTTACTGTTAAACACCATATATTTT
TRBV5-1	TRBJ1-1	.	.	CASSPHRGEAFF	TGCGCCAGCAGCCCCCACCGTGGTGAAGCTTTCTTT
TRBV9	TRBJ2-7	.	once	CASSRTTEFYEQYF	TGTGCCAGCAGCAGAACCACAGAGTTCTACGAGCAGTACTTC
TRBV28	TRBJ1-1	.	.	CASSSAGTLNTEAFF	TGTGCCAGCAGTTCCGCCGGGACATTGAACACTGAAGCTTTCTTT
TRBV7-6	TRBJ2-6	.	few	CASSPGRLGANVLTF	TGTGCCAGCAGCCCAGGCCGGTTGGGGGCCAACGTCCTGACTTTC